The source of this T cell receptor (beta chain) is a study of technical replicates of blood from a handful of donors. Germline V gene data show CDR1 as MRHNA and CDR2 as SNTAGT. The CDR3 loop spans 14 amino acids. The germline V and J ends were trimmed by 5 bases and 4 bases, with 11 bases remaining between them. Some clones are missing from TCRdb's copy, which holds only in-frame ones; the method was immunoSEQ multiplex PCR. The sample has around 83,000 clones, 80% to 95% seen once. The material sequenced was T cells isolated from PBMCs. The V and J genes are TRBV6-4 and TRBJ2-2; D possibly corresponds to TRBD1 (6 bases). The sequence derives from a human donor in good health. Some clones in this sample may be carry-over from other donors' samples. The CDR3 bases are TGTGCCAGCAGTAAGGGGGAGTCCACCGGGGAGCTGTTTTTT. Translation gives CASSKGESTGELFF.